This T cell receptor (beta chain) comes out of a study of T cells in placental villitis. About the investigation overall: To test an allograft-versus-infection hypothesis, the study compared placental TCR-beta repertoires across three groups: villitis of unknown etiology, unaffected controls matched for gestational age, and infectious villitis. Paper-wide results and their limitations: Higher CMV-specific clone frequencies were found in infectious CMV cases than in villitis of unknown etiology (roughly 0.012 vs 0.00092), and no difference in CMV-specific clone frequencies was seen between villitis of unknown etiology and controls. Sequencing bulk tissue could not tell helper, regulatory or cytotoxic T cells apart, could not separate maternal from fetal T cells, and left out gamma-delta receptors. Small amounts of decidua were contained in the paraffin blocks, so some of the captured T cells, especially in controls, may have been decidual rather than villous infiltrates.

As for this clone: Its antigen remains unidentified. No much larger clone exists at a distance of one base, and base qualities are not known.

The CDR3, from cysteine to phenylalanine, totals 12 residues. This entry keeps only the CDR3 DNA: 36 bases, framed from base 1. The V end loses 8 bases and the J end loses 0 bases, and a stretch of 7 bases separates them. Based on the germline V gene, the CDR1 and CDR2 sequences are MNHEY and SVGAGI. TCR-beta CDR3 regions were amplified from genomic DNA with the immunoSEQ v4 bias-controlled multiplex PCR assay, run blinded to group allocation. To estimate nucleated cell and T cell quantities per sample, reference gene primers were included together with the TCR-beta primers. Sequencing of the libraries was performed on an Illumina MiSeq with a 100-cycle paired-end protocol. Regarding the original processing steps: Diversity and richness were calculated in immunoSEQ Analyzer software, with richness determined by iChao1 and clonality derived from Pielou evenness and Shannon diversity (0-1, with higher values meaning less diverse). CDR3 amino acid sequences together with their V/J genes were searched in VDJdb for CMV, EBV and influenza A specificities using confidence 3 and substitution 2. The Morisita-Horn index was used to measure TCR-beta amino acid clonotype overlap among the villitis of unknown etiology, infectious villitis and control repertoires. Held by TCRdb, this immuneACCESS table contains in-frame sequences only and omits some clones. Under half of the omission traces to an unresolved V gene where checked; the cause of the rest is unknown. That table is the source of V, J and clone size, and D and trimming were worked out from the DNA. The sample data list around 3,100 clones, and 75% to 80% of these were observed just once. Around 18% of the sample comes from the top ten.

The study included five infectious villitis placentae (four with confirmed cytomegalovirus and one with Toxoplasma gondii), and these placentae were not matched to the other groups. In the infectious villitis group, the mothers were found to be younger and to have smaller fetuses, and preterm delivery or intrauterine demise was recorded in two cases. After delivery, placentae were collected and subjected to gross and histological evaluation prior to the selection of archival tissue. Five 10-micron scrolls were cut from each FFPE block, and DNA was isolated using the AllPrep DNA/RNA FFPE Tissue kit. NanoDrop was used to check DNA concentration and purity, and a Bioanalyzer was used to assess RNA quality.

The receptor comes from a human patient with infectious villitis; the placental T cells may come from both mother and fetus. Sequenced input: placental tissue containing maternal and fetal cells. The chain was built from TRBV6-5 and TRBJ1-1; no confident D gene assignment can be made. The DNA is TGTGCCAGCGGACGGATGAACACTGAAGCTTTCTTT. It specifies CASGRMNTEAFF.